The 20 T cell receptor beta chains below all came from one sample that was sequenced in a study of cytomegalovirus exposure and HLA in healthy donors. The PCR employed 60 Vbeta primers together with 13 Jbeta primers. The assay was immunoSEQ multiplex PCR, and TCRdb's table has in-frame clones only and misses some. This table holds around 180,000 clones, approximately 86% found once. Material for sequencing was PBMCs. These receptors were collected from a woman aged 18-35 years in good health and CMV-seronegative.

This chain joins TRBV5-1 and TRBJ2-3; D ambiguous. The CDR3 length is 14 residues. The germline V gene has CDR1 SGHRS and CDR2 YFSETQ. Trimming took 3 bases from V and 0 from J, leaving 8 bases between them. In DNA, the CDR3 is TGCGCCAGCAGCTCCGGTATAAGCACAGATACGCAGTATTTT. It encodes CASSSGISTDTQYF.

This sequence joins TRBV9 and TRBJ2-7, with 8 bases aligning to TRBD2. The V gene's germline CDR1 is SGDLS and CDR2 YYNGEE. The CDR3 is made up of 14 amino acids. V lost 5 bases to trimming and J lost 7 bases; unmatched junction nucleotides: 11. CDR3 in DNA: TGTGCCAGCAGTCCTGGACTAGCAAGGGGAGAGCAGTACTTC. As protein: CASSPGLARGEQYF. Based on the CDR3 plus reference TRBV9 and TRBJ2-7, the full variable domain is DSGVTQTPKHLITATGQRVTLRCSPRSGDLSVYWYQQSLDQGLQFLIQYYNGEERAKGNILERFSAQQFPDLHSELNLSSLELGDSALYFCASSPGLARGEQYFGPGTRLTVT.

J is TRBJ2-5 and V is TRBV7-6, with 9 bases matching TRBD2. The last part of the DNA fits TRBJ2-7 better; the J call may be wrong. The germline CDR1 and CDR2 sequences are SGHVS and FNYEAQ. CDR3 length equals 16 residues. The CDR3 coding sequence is TGTGCCAGCAGCTTAGCGTTGGCGGGAGGGCCCTACGAGCAGTACTTC. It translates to CASSLALAGGPYEQYF.

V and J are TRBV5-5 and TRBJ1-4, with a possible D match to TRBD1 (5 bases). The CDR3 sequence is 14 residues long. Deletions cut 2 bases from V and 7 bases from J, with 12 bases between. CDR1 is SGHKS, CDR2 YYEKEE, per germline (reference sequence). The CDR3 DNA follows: TGTGCCAGCAGCTTCGCGGGGGGGTCTGAAAAACTGTTTTTT. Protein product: CASSFAGGSEKLFF.

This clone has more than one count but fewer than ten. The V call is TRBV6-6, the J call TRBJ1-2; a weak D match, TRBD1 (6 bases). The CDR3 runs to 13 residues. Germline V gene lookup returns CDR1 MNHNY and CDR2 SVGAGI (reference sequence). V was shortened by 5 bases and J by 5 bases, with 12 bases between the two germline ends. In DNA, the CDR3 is TGTGCCAGCAGTCCCGGGACACAGTATGGCTACACCTTC. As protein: CASSPGTQYGYTF.

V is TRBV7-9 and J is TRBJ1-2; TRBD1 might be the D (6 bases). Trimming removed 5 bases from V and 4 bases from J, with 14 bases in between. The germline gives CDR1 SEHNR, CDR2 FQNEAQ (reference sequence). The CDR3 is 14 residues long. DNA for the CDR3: TGTGCCAGCAGCGGCGCGGGGGCGAGCTATGGCTACACCTTC. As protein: CASSGAGASYGYTF. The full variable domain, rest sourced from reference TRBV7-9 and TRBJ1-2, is DTGVSQNPRHKITKRGQNVTFRCDPISEHNRLYWYRQTLGQGPEFLTYFQNEAQLEKSRLLSDRFSAERPKGSFSTLEIQRTEQGDSAMYLCASSGAGASYGYTFGSGTRLTVV.

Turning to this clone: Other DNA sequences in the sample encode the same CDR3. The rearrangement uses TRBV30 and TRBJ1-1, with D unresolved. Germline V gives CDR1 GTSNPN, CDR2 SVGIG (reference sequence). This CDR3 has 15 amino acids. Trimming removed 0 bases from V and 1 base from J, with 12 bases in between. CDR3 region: CAWSVLGSQNTEAFF. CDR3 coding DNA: TGTGCCTGGAGTGTACTGGGCAGCCAGAACACTGAAGCTTTCTTT.

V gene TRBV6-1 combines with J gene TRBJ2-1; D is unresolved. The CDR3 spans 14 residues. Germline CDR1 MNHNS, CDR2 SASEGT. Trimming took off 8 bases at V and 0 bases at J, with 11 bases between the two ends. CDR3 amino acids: CASFLSSSYNEQFF. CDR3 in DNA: TGTGCCAGCTTTCTCTCTAGCTCCTACAATGAGCAGTTCTTC.

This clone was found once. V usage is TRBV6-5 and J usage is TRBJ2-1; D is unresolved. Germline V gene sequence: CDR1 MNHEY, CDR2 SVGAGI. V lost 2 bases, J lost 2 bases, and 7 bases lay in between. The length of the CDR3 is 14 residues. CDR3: CASSYQHPYNEQFF. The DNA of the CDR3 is TGTGCCAGCAGTTACCAACACCCCTACAATGAGCAGTTCTTC.

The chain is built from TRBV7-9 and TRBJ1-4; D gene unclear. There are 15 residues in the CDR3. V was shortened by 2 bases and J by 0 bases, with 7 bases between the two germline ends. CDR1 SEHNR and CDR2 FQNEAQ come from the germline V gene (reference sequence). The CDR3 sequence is CASSLSLATNEKLFF. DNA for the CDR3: TGTGCCAGCAGCTTAAGCCTAGCAACTAATGAAAAACTGTTTTTT.

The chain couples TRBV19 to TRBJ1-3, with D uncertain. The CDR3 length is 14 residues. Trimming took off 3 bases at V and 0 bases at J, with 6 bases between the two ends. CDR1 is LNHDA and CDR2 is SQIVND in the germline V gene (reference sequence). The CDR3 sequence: CASSMGSSGNTIYF. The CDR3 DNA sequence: TGTGCCAGTAGTATGGGGAGCTCTGGAAACACCATATATTTT.

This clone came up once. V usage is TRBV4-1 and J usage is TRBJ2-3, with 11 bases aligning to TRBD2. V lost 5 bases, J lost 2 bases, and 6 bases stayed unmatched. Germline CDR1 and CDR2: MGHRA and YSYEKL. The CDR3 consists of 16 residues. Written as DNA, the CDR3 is TGCGCCAGCAGCGCGGGACTAGCGGCCCCCACAGATACGCAGTATTTT. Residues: CASSAGLAAPTDTQYF.

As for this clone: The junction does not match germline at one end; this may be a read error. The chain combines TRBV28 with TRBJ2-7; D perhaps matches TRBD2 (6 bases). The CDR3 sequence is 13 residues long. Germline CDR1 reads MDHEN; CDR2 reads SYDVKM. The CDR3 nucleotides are TGTGCCAGTTCCCTATGGGCGGGGTACGGGCAGTACTTC. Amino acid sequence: CASSLWAGYGQYF.

Here the CDR3 DNA reads TGCGCCAGCAGCCAGACAGGGAATTGGGACGAGCAGTACTTC. Its protein product is CASSQTGNWDEQYF. The genes are TRBV4-1 and TRBJ2-7, with TRBD1 identical over 7 bases. Germline CDR1 reads MGHRA; CDR2 reads YSYEKL. Trimming cost V 3 bases and J 5 bases; bases outside gene matches: 7. This CDR3 spans 14 amino acids.

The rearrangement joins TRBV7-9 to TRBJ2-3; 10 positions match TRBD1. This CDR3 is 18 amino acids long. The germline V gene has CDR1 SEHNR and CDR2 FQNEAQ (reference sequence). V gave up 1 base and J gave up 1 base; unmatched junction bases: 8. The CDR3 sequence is CASSLGTGGSLGTDTQYF. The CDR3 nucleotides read TGTGCCAGCAGCTTAGGGACAGGGGGATCACTCGGCACAGATACGCAGTATTTT. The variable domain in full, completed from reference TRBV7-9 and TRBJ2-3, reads DTGVSQNPRHKITKRGQNVTFRCDPISEHNRLYWYRQTLGQGPEFLTYFQNEAQLEKSRLLSDRFSAERPKGSFSTLEIQRTEQGDSAMYLCASSLGTGGSLGTDTQYFGPGTRLTVL.

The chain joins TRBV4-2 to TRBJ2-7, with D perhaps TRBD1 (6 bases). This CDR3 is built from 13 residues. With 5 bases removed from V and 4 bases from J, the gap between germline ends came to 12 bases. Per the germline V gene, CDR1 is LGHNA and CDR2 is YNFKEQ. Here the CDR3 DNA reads TGTGCCAGCAGCTGGGGGCCCTATTACGAGCAGTACTTC. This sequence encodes CASSWGPYYEQYF.

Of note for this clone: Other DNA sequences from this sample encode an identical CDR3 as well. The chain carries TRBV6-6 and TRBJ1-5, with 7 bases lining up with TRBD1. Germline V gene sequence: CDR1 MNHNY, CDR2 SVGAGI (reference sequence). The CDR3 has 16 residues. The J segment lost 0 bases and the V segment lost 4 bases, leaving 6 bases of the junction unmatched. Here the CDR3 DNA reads TGTGCCAGCAGTTCGTCGGGACAGATTAGCAATCAGCCCCAGCATTTT. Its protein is CASSSSGQISNQPQHF.

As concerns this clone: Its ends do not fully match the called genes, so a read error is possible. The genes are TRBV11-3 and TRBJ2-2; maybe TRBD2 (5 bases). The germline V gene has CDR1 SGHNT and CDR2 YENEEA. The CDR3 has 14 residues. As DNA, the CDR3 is TGTGTCAGCTCCGGGGTTTCGGGCACCGGGGAGCTGTTTTTT. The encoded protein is CVSSGVSGTGELFF. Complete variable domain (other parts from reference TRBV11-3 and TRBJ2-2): EAGVVQSPRYKIIEKKQPVAFWCNPISGHNTLYWYLQNLGQGPELLIRYENEEAVDDSQLPKDRFSAERLKGVDSTLKIQPAELGDSAVYLCVSSGVSGTGELFFGEGSRLTVL.

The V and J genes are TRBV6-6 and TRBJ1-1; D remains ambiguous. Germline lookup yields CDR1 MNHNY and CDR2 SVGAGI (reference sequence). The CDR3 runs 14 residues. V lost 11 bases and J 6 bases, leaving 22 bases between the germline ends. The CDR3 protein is CAGTQDAERAEAFF. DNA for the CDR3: TGTGCCGGCACTCAAGACGCCGAACGGGCTGAAGCTTTCTTT.

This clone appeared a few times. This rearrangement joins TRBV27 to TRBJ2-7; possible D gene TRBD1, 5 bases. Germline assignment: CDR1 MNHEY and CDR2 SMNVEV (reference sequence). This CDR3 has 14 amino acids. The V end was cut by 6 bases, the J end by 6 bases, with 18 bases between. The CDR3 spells CASRVGPGPVEQYF. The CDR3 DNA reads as TGTGCCAGCAGGGTGGGGCCAGGCCCGGTCGAGCAGTACTTC.